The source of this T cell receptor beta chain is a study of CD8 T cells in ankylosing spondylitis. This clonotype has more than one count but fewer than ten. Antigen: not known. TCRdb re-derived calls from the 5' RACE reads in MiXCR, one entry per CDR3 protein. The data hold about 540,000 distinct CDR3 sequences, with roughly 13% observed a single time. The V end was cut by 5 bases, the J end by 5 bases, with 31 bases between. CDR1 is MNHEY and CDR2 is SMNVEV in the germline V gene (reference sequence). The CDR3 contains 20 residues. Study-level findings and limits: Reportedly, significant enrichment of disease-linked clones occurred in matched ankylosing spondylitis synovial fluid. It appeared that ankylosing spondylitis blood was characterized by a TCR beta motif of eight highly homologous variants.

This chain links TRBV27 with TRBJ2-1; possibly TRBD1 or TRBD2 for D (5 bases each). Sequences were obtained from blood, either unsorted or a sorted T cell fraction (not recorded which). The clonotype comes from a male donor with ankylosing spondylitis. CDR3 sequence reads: CASSLLGVKVSGNEDNEQFF. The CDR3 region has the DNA TGTGCCAGCAGTCTTTTGGGGGTTAAGGTCTCGGGAAACGAAGACAATGAGCAGTTCTTC.